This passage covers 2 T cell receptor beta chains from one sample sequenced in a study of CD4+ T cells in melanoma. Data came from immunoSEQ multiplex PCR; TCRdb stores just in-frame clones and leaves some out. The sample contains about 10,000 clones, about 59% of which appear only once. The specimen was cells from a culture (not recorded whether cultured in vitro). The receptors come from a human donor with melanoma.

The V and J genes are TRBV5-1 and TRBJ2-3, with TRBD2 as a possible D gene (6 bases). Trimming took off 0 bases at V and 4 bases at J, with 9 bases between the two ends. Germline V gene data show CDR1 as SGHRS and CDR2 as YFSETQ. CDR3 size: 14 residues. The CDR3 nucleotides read TGCGCCAGCAGCTTGGCCGGGAGCGCAGATACGCAGTATTTT. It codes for CASSLAGSADTQYF.

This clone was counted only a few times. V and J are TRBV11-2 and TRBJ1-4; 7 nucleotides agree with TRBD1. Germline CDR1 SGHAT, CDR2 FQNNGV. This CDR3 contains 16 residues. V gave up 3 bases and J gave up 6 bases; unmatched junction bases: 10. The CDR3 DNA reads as TGTGCCAGCAGCTTCCAGGGGAGGGGGCGCGATGAAAAACTGTTTTTT. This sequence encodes CASSFQGRGRDEKLFF.